This TCR beta chain was identified during a study of cytomegalovirus exposure and HLA in healthy donors. This clone has a single count. Its antigen remains unknown. Study results and caveats: Productive rates of about 87% or about 30% were seen for most TCR beta V segments in an earlier analysis.

With 60 Vbeta and 13 Jbeta primers, the PCR was carried out. Profiling relied on immunoSEQ multiplex PCR, and the TCRdb table lists in-frame clones only, not all of them. The sample lists 180,000 or so clones, roughly 82% occurring once. The CDR3 consists of 18 residues. Trimming cost V 2 bases and J 4 bases; bases outside gene matches: 13. CDR1 and CDR2 (germline): MDHEN, SYDVKM. Sequencing input: PBMCs. The J gene is TRBJ2-7, the V gene TRBV28; 11 bases match TRBD2. The sequence came from a man aged 35 to 55 in good health and CMV-seronegative. This CDR3 reads CASSLLAGGRGRTYEQYF. The CDR3 DNA reads as TGTGCCAGCAGTTTACTAGCGGGGGGACGCGGACGCACTTACGAGCAGTACTTC.